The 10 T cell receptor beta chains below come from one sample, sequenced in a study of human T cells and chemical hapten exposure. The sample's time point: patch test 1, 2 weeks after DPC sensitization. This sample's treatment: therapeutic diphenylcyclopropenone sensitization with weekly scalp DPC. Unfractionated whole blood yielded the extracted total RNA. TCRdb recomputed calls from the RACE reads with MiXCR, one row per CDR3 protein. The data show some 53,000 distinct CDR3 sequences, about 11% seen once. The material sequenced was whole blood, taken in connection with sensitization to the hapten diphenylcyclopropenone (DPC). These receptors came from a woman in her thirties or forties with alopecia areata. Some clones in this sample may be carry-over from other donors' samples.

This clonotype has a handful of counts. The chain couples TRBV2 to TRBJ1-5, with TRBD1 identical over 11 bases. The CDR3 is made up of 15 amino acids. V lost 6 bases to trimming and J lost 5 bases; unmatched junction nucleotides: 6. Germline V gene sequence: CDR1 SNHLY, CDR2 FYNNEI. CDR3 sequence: CASRGTGGADQPQHF. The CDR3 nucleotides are TGTGCCAGCAGGGGGACAGGGGGGGCCGATCAGCCCCAGCATTTT.

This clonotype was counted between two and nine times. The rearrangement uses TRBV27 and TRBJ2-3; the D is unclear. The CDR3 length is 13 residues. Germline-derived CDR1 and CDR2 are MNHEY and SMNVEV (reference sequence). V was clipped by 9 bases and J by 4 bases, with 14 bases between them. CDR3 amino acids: CASRKGRSDTQYF. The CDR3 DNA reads TGTGCCAGTAGAAAAGGGCGATCAGATACGCAGTATTTT.

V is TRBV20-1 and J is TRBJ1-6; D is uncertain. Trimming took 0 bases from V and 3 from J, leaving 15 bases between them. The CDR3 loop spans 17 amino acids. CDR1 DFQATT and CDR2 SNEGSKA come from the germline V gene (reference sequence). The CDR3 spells CSARDPRTTVYNSPLHF. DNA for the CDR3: TGCAGTGCTAGAGACCCGCGCACAACCGTCTATAATTCACCCCTCCACTTT.

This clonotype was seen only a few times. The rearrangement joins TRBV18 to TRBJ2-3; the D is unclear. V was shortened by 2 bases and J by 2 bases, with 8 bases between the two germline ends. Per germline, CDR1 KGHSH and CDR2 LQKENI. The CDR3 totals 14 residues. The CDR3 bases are TGTGCCAGCTCACCATCCCAGGCCACAGATACGCAGTATTTT. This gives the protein CASSPSQATDTQYF.

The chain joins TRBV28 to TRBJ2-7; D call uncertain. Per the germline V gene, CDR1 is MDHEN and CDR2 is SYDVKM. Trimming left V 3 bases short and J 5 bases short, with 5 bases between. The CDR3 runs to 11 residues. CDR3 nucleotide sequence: TGTGCCAGCAGTTTCCGGGACGAGCAGTACTTC. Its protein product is CASSFRDEQYF.

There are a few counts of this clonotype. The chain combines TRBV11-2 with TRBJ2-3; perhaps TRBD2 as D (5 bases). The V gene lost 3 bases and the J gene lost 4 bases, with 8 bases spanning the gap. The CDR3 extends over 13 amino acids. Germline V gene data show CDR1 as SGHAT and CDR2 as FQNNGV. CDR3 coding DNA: TGTGCCAGCAGCTTCGGGGTCCCAGATACGCAGTATTTT. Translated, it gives CASSFGVPDTQYF.

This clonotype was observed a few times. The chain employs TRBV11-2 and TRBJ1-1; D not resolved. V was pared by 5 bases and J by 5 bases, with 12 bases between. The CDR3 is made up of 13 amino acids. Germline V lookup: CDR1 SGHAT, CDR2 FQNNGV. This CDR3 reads CASSNSGGTEAFF. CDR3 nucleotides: TGTGCCAGCAGCAATAGCGGTGGAACTGAAGCTTTCTTT. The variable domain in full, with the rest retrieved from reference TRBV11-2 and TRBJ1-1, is EAGVAQSPRYKIIEKRQSVAFWCNPISGHATLYWYQQILGQGPKLLIQFQNNGVVDDSQLPKDRFSAERLKGVDSTLKIQPAKLEDSAVYLCASSNSGGTEAFFGQGTRLTVV.

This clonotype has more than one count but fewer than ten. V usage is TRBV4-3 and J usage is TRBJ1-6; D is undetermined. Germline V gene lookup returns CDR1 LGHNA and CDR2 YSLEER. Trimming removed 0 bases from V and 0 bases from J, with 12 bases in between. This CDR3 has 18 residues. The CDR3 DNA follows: TGCGCCAGCAGCCAAGATCTACACAGTAGCTCCTATAATTCACCCCTCCACTTT. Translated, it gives CASSQDLHSSSYNSPLHF.

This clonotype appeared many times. CDR3 sequence (DNA): TGTGCCAGCAGCCGGGGCGGGACTGCTAACTATGGCTACACCTTC. Encoded protein: CASSRGGTANYGYTF. J is TRBJ1-2 and V is TRBV7-9; D is perhaps TRBD1 (5 bases). The V gene's germline CDR1 is SEHNR and CDR2 FQNEAQ (reference sequence). The V gene lost 5 bases and the J gene lost 0 bases, with 13 bases spanning the gap. The CDR3 runs to 15 residues.

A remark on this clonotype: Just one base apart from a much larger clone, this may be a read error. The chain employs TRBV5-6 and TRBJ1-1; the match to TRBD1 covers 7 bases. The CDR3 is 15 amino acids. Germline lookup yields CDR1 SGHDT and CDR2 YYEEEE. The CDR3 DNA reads TGTGACAGCAGCTTCGCGGGGACAGCCCAGACTGAAGCTTTCTTT. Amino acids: CDSSFAGTAQTEAFF.